The entry below describes one T cell receptor beta chain. As yet, its antigen is unknown. The record originates from a study of T cells in localized non-small cell lung cancer. Points from the study as a whole: Sequencing was limited to one tumor region, leaving the possibility of heterogeneity open. Uninvolved adjacent lung showed higher T cell clonality than tumor. Among blood samples, higher T cell density accompanied longer overall survival. Adjacent lung held a median roughly 56 of the top 100 tumor clones.

Losses at the gene ends were 5 bases for V and 8 bases for J; bases not matched to a gene: 9. The CDR3 length is 16 residues. Germline assignment: CDR1 SGHTA and CDR2 FQGTGA. Data came from immunoSEQ multiplex PCR; TCRdb stores just in-frame clones and leaves some out. The profile shows approximately 89,000 clones, around 80% of them singletons. This chain links TRBV7-3 with TRBJ2-1, with TRBD2 identical over 13 bases. Sequences were derived from PBMCs, sampled before any cancer treatment. The sequence came from a man aged 35-75 years with stage II squamous cell lung carcinoma. The CDR3 DNA is TGTGCCAGCAGCCTACTAGCGGGAGGGCCCTCAGATGAGCAGTTCTTC. Translated, it gives CASSLLAGGPSDEQFF.